This T cell receptor beta chain was identified during a study of shared clonotypes between healthy human individuals. Several immunoSEQ plates received, in even portions, the genomic DNA of each subset. Unsorted PBMC contributed about 270 ng DNA, 25,000 to 35,000 T cell genomes, to each replicate PCR. Produced via immunoSEQ multiplex PCR; TCRdb's table is partial and in-frame only. The sample contains about 480,000 clones, 79% of which appear only once. Germline V gene data show CDR1 as SGHDN and CDR2 as FVKESK. The CDR3 loop spans 11 amino acids. The germline V and J ends were trimmed by 3 bases and 3 bases, with 3 bases remaining between them. Regarding this clone: This CDR3 is also generated by other DNA sequences in the sample.

V gene TRBV14 combines with J gene TRBJ2-7; D is unclear. Sequencing was performed on PBMCs. The source is a woman aged 40 to 50 in good health. Some clones in this sample may be carry-over from other donors' samples. The CDR3 coding sequence is TGTGCCAGCAGCCAGAGCTACGAGCAGTACTTC. Protein product: CASSQSYEQYF.